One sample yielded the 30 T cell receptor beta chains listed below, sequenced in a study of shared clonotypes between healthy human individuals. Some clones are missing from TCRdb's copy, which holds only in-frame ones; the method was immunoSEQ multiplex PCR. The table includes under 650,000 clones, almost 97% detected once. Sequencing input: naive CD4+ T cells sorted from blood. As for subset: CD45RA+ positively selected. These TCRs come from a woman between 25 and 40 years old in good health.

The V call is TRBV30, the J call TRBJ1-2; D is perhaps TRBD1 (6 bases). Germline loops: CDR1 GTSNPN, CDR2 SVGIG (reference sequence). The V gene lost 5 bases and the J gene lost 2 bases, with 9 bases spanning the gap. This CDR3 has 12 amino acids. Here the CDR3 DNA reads TGTGCCTGGTACAGGGTGAACTATGGCTACACCTTC. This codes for CAWYRVNYGYTF.

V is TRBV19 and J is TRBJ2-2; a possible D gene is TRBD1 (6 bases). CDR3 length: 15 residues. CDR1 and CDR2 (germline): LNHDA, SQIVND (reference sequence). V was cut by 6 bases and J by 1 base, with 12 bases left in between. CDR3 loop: CASRSGTKNTGELFF. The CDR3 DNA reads TGTGCCAGTAGATCCGGGACAAAGAACACCGGGGAGCTGTTTTTT. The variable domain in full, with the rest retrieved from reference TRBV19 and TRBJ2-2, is DGGITQSPKYLFRKEGQNVTLSCEQNLNHDAMYWYRQDPGQGLRLIYYSQIVNDFQKGDIAEGYSVSREKKESFPLTVTSAQKNPTAFYLCASRSGTKNTGELFFGEGSRLTVL.

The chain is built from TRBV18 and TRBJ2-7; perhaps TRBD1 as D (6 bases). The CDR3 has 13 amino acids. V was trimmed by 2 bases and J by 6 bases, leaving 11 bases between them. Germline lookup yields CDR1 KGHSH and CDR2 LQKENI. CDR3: CASSPVLGGEQYF. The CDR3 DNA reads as TGTGCCAGCTCACCAGTTCTAGGGGGCGAGCAGTACTTC.

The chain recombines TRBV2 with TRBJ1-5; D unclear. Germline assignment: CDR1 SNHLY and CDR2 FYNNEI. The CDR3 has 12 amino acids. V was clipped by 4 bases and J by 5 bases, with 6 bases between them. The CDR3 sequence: CASSASYQPQHF. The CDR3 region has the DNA TGTGCCAGCAGTGCTTCGTATCAGCCCCAGCATTTT.

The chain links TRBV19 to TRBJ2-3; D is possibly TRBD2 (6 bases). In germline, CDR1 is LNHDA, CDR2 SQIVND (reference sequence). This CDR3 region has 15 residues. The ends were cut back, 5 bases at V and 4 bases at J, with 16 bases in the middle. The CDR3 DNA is TGTGCCAGTAGTCCCGCGGGAAGTCAGGCAGATACGCAGTATTTT. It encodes CASSPAGSQADTQYF.

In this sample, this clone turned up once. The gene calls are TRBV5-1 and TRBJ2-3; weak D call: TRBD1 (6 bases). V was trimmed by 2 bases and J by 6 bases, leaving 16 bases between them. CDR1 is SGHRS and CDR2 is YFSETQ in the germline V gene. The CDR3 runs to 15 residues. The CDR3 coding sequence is TGCGCCAGCAGCTTCCCCAGGGGTAGTCGGGATACGCAGTATTTT. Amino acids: CASSFPRGSRDTQYF.

CDR3 sequence: CASGGTAANTGELFF. The CDR3 nucleotides read TGCGCCAGCGGCGGGACAGCAGCCAACACCGGGGAGCTGTTTTTT. The chain joins TRBV10-2 to TRBJ2-2, with D tentatively TRBD1 (7 bases). Trimming took 8 bases from V and 2 from J, leaving 15 bases between them. CDR1 is WSHSY, CDR2 SAAADI, per germline. The CDR3 loop spans 15 amino acids.

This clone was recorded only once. For the CDR3, the DNA is TGTGCCAGTAGTATCGAAGGGGCGCTTGCTGGGGAGCTGTTTTTT. Translating gives CASSIEGALAGELFF. This chain connects TRBV19 to TRBJ2-2, with D perhaps TRBD1 (5 bases). The CDR3 totals 15 residues. The germline V and J ends were trimmed by 3 bases and 8 bases, with 16 bases remaining between them. Germline V gene sequence: CDR1 LNHDA, CDR2 SQIVND (reference sequence).

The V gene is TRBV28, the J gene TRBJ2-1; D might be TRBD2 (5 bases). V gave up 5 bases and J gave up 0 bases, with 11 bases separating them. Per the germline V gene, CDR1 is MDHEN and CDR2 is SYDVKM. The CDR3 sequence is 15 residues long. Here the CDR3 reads CASSPSGNSYNEQFF. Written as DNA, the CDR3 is TGTGCCAGCAGTCCCTCCGGGAACTCCTACAATGAGCAGTTCTTC.

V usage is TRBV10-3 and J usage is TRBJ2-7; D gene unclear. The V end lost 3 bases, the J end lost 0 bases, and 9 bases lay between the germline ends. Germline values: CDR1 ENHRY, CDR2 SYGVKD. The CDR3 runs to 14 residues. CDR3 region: CAISDRTSSYEQYF. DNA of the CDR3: TGTGCCATCAGTGACAGGACCAGCTCCTACGAGCAGTACTTC.

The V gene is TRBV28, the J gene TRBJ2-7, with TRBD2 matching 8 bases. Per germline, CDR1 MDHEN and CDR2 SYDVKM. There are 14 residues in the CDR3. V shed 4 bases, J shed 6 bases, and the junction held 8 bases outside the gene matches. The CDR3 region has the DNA TGTGCCAGCAGTTCCCAAGCGGGAGTTGCCGAGCAGTACTTC. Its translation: CASSSQAGVAEQYF.

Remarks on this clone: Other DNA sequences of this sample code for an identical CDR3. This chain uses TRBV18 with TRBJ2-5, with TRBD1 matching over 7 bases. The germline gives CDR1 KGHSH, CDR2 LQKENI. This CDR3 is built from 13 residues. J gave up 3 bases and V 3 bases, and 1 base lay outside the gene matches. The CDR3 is CASSPGTEETQYF. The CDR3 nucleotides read TGTGCCAGCTCACCGGGGACAGAAGAGACCCAGTACTTC.

Written as DNA, the CDR3 is TGTGCCAGCAGACAGGAGGCTAATGAAAAACTGTTTTTT. As protein: CASRQEANEKLFF. The rearrangement joins TRBV6-5 to TRBJ1-4; D is perhaps TRBD1 (5 bases). Germline V lookup: CDR1 MNHEY, CDR2 SVGAGI. The CDR3 is 13 residues long. The V end lost 6 bases, the J end lost 3 bases, and 8 bases lay between the germline ends.

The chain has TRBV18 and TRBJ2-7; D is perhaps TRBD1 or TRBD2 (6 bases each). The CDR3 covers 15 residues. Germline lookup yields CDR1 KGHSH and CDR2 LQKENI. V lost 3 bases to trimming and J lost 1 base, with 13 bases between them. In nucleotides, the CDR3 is TGTGCCAGCTCACCGGGGGGCACCACTTCCTACGAGCAGTACTTC. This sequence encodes CASSPGGTTSYEQYF. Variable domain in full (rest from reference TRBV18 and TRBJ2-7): NAGVMQNPRHLVRRRGQEARLRCSPMKGHSHVYWYRQLPEEGLKFMVYLQKENIIDESGMPKERFSAEFPKEGPSILRIQQVVRGDSAAYFCASSPGGTTSYEQYFGPGTRLTVT.

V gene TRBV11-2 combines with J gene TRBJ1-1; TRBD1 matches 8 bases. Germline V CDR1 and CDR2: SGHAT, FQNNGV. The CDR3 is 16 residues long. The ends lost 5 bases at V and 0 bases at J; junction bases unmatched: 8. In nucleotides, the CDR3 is TGTGCCAGCAGCACTCGGACAGGGATTATGAACACTGAAGCTTTCTTT. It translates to CASSTRTGIMNTEAFF. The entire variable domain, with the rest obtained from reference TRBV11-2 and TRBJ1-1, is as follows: EAGVAQSPRYKIIEKRQSVAFWCNPISGHATLYWYQQILGQGPKLLIQFQNNGVVDDSQLPKDRFSAERLKGVDSTLKIQPAKLEDSAVYLCASSTRTGIMNTEAFFGQGTRLTVV.

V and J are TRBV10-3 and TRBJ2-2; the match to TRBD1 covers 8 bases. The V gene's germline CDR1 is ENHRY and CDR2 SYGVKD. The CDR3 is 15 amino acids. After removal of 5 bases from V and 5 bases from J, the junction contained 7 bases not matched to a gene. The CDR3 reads CAISSMTGDTGELFF. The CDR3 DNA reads TGTGCCATCAGTTCCATGACAGGGGATACCGGGGAGCTGTTTTTT.

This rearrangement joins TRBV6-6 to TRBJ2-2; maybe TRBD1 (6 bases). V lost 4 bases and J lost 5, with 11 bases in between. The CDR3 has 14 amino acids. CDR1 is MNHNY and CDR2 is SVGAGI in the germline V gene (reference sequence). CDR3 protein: CASSLTGSTGELFF. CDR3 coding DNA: TGTGCCAGCAGTTTAACAGGGTCTACCGGGGAGCTGTTTTTT.

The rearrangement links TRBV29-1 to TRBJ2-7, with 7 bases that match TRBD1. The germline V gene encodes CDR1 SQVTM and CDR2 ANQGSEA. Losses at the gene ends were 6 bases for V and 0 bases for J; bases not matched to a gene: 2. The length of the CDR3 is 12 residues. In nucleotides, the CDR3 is TGCAGCGTGACAGGGTTCTCCTACGAGCAGTACTTC. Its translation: CSVTGFSYEQYF.

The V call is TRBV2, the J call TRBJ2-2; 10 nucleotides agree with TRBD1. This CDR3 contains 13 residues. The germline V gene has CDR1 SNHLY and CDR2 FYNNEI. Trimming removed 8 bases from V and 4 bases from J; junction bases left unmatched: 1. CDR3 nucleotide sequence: TGTGCCAGCCGACAGGGGGCCACCGGGGAGCTGTTTTTT. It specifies CASRQGATGELFF.

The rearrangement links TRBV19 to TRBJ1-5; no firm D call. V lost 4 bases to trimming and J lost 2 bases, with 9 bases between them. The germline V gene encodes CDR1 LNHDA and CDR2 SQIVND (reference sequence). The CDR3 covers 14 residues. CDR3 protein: CASSRADGNQPQHF. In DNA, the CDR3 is TGTGCCAGTAGTAGGGCGGACGGCAATCAGCCCCAGCATTTT.

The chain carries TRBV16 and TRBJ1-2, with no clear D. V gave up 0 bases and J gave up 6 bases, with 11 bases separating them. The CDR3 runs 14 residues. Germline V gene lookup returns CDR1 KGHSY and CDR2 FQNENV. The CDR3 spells CASSQSIYGDGYTF. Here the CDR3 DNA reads TGTGCCAGCAGCCAATCGATTTACGGTGATGGCTACACCTTC.

The CDR3 DNA reads as TGCGCCAGCAGCCGGGACAGGGATAATTCACCCCTCCACTTT. Translation: CASSRDRDNSPLHF. The rearrangement links TRBV5-1 to TRBJ1-6; 9 positions match TRBD1. Germline trimming cut 4 bases from V and 5 bases from J; bases unmatched to any gene: 1. The CDR3 runs to 14 residues. Per the germline V gene, CDR1 is SGHRS and CDR2 is YFSETQ.

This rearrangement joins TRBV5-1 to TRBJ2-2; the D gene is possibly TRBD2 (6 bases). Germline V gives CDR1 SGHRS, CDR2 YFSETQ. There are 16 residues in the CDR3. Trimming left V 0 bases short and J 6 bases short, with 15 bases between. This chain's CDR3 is CASSLAVGGTAGELFF. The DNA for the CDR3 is TGCGCCAGCAGCTTGGCCGTGGGCGGGACCGCCGGGGAGCTGTTTTTT. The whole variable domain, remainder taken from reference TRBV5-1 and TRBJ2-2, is KAGVTQTPRYLIKTRGQQVTLSCSPISGHRSVSWYQQTPGQGLQFLFEYFSETQRNKGNFPGRFSGRQFSNSRSEMNVSTLELGDSALYLCASSLAVGGTAGELFFGEGSRLTVL.

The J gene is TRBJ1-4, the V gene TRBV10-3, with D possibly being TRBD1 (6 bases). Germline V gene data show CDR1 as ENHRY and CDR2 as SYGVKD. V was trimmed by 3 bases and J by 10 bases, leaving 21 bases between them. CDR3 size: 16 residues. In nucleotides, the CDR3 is TGTGCCATCAGTGACAAGCAGGGGCAGGGGATTGGAAAACTGTTTTTT. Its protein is CAISDKQGQGIGKLFF.

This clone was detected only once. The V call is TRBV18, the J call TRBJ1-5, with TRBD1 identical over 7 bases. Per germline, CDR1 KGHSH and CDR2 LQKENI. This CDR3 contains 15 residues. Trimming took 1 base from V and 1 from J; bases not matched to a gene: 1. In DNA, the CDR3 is TGTGCCAGCTCACCACGGGGACAGAGCAATCAGCCCCAGCATTTT. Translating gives CASSPRGQSNQPQHF.

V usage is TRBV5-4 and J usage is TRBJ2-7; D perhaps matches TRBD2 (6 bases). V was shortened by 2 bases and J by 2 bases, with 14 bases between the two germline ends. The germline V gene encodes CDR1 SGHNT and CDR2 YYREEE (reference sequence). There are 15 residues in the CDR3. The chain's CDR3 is CASSFFSGLPYEQYF. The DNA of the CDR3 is TGTGCCAGCAGCTTTTTTAGCGGACTCCCCTACGAGCAGTACTTC.

CDR3 residues: CASSPAGASYEQYF. As DNA, the CDR3 is TGTGCCAGCAGTCCAGCGGGGGCCTCCTACGAGCAGTACTTC. The chain recombines TRBV27 with TRBJ2-7; TRBD2 matches 8 bases. This CDR3 is built from 14 residues. In germline, CDR1 is MNHEY, CDR2 SMNVEV (reference sequence). V dropped 5 bases and J dropped 0; count of bases not matched to a gene: 3.

DNA of the CDR3: TGTGCCTGGAGTGAACTAACTGACAATGAGCAGTTCTTC. Translated, it gives CAWSELTDNEQFF. The rearrangement joins TRBV30 to TRBJ2-1; unclear D gene. This CDR3 has 13 residues. V dropped 1 base and J dropped 5 bases, with 9 bases sitting between them. CDR1 is GTSNPN, CDR2 SVGIG, per germline (reference sequence).

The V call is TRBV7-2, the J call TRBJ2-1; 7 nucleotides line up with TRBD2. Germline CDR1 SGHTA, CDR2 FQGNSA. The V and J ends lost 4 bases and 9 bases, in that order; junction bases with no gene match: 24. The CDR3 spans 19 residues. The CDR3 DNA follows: TGTGCCAGCAGCTGGGGTTGGGAAAATGCGGGAGAAACCAAGGGTGAGCAGTTCTTC. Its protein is CASSWGWENAGETKGEQFF.

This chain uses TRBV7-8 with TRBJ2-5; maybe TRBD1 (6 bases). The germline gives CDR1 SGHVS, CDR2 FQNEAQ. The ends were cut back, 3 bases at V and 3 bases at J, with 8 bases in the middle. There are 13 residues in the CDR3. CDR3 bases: TGTGCCAGCAGCTTCGGACAGAAAGAGACCCAGTACTTC. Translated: CASSFGQKETQYF.